This T cell receptor (beta chain) was recovered during a study of CD8+ T cells in alopecia areata. Study details: Treated patients received oral tofacitinib, 5 to 10 mg twice daily. Dosing with tofacitinib proceeded for 6 to 18 months, followed by 6 months off drug.

In each case, RNA was isolated and then reverse transcribed into cDNA as the sequencing template. Produced via immunoSEQ multiplex PCR; TCRdb's table is partial and in-frame only. The sample carries about 69,000 clones, roughly 61% recorded once. Regarding the study as a whole: Sharing of TCRs across patients appeared less clear than in mice, possibly for HLA-related reasons. In lesional scalp, particularly from alopecia totalis/universalis, clonality was higher than in normal scalp.

Germline CDR1 MNHNY, CDR2 SVGAGI (reference sequence). V gave up 3 bases and J gave up 3 bases, with 9 bases separating them. The CDR3 sequence is 13 residues long. This clone came up a few times. Antigen: not known. Source: CD8+ T cells sorted from blood, taken at week 0. The origin of this receptor is a human donor with alopecia areata. This sequence joins TRBV6-6 and TRBJ2-7; D unclear. The CDR3 loop is CASSYGQHYEQYF. As DNA, the CDR3 is TGTGCCAGCAGTTATGGGCAGCACTACGAGCAGTACTTC.